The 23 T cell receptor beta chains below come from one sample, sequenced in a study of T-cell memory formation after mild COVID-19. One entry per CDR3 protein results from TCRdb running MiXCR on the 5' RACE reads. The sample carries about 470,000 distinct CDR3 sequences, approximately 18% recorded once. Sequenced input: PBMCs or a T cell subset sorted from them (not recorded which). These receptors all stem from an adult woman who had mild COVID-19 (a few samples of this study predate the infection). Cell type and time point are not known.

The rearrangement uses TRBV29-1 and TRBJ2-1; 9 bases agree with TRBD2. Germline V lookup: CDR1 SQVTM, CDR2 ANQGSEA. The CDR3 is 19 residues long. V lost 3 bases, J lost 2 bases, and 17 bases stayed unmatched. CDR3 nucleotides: TGCAGCGTTGAGGTTTTCTCCACCCGACTAGCGGAACCCTACAATGAGCAGTTCTTC. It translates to CSVEVFSTRLAEPYNEQFF.

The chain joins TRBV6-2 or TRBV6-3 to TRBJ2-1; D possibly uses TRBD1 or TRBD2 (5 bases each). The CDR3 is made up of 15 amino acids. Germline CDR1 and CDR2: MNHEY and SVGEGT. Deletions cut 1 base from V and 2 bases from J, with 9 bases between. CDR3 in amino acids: CASSYYRGTYNEQFF. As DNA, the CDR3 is TGTGCCAGCAGTTACTATCGGGGCACCTACAATGAGCAGTTCTTC.

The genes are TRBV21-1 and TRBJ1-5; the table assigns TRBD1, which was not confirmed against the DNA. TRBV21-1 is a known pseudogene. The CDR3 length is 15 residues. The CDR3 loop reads CASSRGQGSWQPQHF. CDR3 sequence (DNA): TGTGCCAGCAGCAGGGGGCAGGGTAGTTGGCAGCCCCAGCATTTT.

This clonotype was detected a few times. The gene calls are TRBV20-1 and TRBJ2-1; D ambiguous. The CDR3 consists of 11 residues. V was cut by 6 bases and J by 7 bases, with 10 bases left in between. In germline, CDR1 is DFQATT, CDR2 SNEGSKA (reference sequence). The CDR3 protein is CSAEKVNEQFF. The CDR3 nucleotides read TGCAGTGCCGAGAAGGTAAATGAGCAGTTCTTC.

The CDR3 DNA follows: TGTGCCAGTAGTATCGGGCGGGGCTCCTACGAGCAGTACTTC. Translation gives CASSIGRGSYEQYF. The chain uses TRBV19 and TRBJ2-7, with D possibly TRBD2 on 6 matching bases. Trimming took 3 bases from V and 0 from J, leaving 9 bases between them. CDR1 LNHDA and CDR2 SQIVND come from the germline V gene (reference sequence). CDR3 length: 14 amino acids.

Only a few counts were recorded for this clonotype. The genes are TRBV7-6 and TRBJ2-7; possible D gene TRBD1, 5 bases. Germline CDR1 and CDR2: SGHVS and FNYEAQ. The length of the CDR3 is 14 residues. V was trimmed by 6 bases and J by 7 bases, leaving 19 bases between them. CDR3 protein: CASSSTPGSSEQYF. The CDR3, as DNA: TGTGCCAGCAGTTCGACCCCAGGGTCCTCTGAGCAGTACTTC.

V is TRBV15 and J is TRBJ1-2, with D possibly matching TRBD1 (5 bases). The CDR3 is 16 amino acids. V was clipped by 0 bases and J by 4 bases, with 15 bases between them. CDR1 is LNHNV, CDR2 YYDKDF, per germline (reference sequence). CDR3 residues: CATSRDLEGFGYGYTF. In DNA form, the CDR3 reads TGTGCCACCAGCAGAGATTTGGAGGGGTTCGGCTATGGCTACACCTTC. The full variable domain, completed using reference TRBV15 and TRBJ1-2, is DAMVIQNPRYQVTQFGKPVTLSCSQTLNHNVMYWYQQKSSQAPKLLFHYYDKDFNNEADTPDNFQSRRPNTSFCFLDIRSPGLGDTAMYLCATSRDLEGFGYGYTFGSGTRLTVV.

CDR3 sequence: CASSRDSSSLYGYTF. The CDR3 nucleotides are TGTGCCAGCAGCCGGGACAGCTCCTCTCTCTATGGCTACACCTTC. This sequence joins TRBV5-6 and TRBJ1-2, with 7 nucleotides matching TRBD1. Germline CDR1 reads SGHDT; CDR2 reads YYEEEE. CDR3 length equals 15 residues. The J segment lost 4 bases and the V segment lost 4 bases, leaving 10 bases of the junction unmatched.

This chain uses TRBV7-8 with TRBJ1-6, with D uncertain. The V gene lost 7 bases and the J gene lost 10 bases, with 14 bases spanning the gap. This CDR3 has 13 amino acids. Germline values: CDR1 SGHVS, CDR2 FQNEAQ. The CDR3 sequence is CASTSSVKSPLHF. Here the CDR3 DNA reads TGTGCCAGCACCTCCAGTGTTAAGTCACCCCTCCACTTT.

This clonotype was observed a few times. This chain's CDR3 is CASSYGARAEAFF. CDR3 bases: TGCGCCAGCAGCTATGGGGCGAGGGCTGAAGCTTTCTTT. This chain joins TRBV5-1 and TRBJ1-1; perhaps TRBD1 as D (5 bases). Trimming took 3 bases from V and 6 from J, leaving 12 bases between them. Looked up from germline, CDR1 is SGHRS and CDR2 is YFSETQ. The CDR3 is made up of 13 amino acids.

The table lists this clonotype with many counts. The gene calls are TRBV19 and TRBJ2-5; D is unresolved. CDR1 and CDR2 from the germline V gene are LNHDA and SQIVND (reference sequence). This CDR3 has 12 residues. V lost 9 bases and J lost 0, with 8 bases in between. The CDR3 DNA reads TGTGCCAGAACTGGACACCAAGAGACCCAGTACTTC. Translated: CARTGHQETQYF.

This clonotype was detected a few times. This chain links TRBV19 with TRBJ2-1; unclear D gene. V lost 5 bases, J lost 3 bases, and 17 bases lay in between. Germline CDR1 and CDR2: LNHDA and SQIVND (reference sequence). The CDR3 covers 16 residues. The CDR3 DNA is TGTGCCAGTAGTTTAACCCACCCGTCCCTCTACAATGAGCAGTTCTTC. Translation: CASSLTHPSLYNEQFF. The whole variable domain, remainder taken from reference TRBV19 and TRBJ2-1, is DGGITQSPKYLFRKEGQNVTLSCEQNLNHDAMYWYRQDPGQGLRLIYYSQIVNDFQKGDIAEGYSVSREKKESFPLTVTSAQKNPTAFYLCASSLTHPSLYNEQFFGPGTRLTVL.

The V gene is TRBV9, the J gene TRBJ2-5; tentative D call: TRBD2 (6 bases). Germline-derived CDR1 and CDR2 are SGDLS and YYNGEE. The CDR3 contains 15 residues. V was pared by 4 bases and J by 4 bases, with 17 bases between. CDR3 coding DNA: TGTGCCAGCAGCAGCCTAGGAGGGCCAGGAGAGACCCAGTACTTC. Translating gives CASSSLGGPGETQYF. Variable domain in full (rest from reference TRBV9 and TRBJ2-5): DSGVTQTPKHLITATGQRVTLRCSPRSGDLSVYWYQQSLDQGLQFLIQYYNGEERAKGNILERFSAQQFPDLHSELNLSSLELGDSALYFCASSSLGGPGETQYFGPGTRLLVL.

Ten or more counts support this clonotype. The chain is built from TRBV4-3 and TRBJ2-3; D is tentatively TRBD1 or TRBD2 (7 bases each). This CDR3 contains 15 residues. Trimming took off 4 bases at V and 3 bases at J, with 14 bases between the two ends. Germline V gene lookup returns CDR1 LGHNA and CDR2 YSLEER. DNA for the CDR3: TGCGCCAGCAGCCCCCACCAGGGGGGGACAGATACGCAGTATTTT. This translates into CASSPHQGGTDTQYF.

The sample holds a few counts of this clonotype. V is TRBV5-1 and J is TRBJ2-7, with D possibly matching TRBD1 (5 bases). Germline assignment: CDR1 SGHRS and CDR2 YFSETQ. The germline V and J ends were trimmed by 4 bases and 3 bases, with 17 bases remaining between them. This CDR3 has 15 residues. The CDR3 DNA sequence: TGCGCCAGCAGCCTTAATGCAGGGCCGGGCTACGAGCAGTACTTC. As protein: CASSLNAGPGYEQYF. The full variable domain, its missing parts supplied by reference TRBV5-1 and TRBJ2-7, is KAGVTQTPRYLIKTRGQQVTLSCSPISGHRSVSWYQQTPGQGLQFLFEYFSETQRNKGNFPGRFSGRQFSNSRSEMNVSTLELGDSALYLCASSLNAGPGYEQYFGPGTRLTVT.

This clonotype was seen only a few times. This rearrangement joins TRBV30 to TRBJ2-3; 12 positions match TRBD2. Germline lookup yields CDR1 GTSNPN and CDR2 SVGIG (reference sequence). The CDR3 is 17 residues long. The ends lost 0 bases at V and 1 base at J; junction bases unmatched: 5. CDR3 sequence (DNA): TGTGCCTGGAGTGTAACTAGCGGGAGGAGGGGCACAGATACGCAGTATTTT. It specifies CAWSVTSGRRGTDTQYF. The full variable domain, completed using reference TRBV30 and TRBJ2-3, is SQTIHQWPATLVQPVGSPLSLECTVEGTSNPNLYWYRQAAGRGLQLLFYSVGIGQISSEVPQNLSASRPQDRQFILSSKKLLLSDSGFYLCAWSVTSGRRGTDTQYFGPGTRLTVL.

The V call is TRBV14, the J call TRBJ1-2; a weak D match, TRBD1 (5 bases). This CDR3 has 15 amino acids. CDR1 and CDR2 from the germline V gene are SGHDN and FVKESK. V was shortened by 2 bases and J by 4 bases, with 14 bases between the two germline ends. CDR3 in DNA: TGTGCCAGCAGCCAATATTTCTGGGACCCCTATGGCTACACCTTC. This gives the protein CASSQYFWDPYGYTF.

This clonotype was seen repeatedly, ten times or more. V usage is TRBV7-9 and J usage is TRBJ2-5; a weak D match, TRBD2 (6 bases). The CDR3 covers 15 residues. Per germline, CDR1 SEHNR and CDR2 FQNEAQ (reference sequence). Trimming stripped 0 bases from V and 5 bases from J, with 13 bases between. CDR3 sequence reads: CASSLALAGWETQYF. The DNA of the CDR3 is TGTGCCAGCAGCTTAGCACTGGCGGGATGGGAGACCCAGTACTTC. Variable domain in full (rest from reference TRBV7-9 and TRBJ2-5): DTGVSQNPRHKITKRGQNVTFRCDPISEHNRLYWYRQTLGQGPEFLTYFQNEAQLEKSRLLSDRFSAERPKGSFSTLEIQRTEQGDSAMYLCASSLALAGWETQYFGPGTRLLVL.

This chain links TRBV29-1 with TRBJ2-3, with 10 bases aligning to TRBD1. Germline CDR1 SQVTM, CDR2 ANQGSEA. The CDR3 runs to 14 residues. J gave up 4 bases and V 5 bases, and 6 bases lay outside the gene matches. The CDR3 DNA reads TGCAGCGTTACGGGACAGGGGTTGGCAGATACGCAGTATTTT. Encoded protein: CSVTGQGLADTQYF.

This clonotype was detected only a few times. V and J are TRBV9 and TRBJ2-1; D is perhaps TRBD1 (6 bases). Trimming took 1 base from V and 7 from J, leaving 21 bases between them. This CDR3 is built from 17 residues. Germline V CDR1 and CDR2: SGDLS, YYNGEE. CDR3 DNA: TGTGCCAGCAGCGTACAGCCCTCCGGGACAAACCGAAATGAGCAGTTCTTC. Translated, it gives CASSVQPSGTNRNEQFF.

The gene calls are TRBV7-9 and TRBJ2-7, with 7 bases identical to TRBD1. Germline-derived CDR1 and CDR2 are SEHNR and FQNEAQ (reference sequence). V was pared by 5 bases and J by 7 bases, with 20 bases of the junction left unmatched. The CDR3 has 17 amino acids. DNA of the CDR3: TGTGCCAGCAGCCGGGGCCCCTTGACAGGGCTTTCCGGAGAGCAGTACTTC. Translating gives CASSRGPLTGLSGEQYF.

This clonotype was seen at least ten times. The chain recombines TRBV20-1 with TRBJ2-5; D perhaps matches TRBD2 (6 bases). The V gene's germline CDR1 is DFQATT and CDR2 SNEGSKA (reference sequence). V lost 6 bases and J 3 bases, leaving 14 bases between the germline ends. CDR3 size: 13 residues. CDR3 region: CSAPKPGEETQYF. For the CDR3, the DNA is TGCAGTGCACCGAAACCGGGGGAAGAGACCCAGTACTTC.

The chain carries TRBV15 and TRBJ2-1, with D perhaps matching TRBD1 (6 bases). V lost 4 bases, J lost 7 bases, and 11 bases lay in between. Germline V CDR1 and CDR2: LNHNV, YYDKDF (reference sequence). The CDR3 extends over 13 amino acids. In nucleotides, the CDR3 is TGTGCCACCAGCACCGAAAGGGGGAATGAGCAGTTCTTC. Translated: CATSTERGNEQFF.